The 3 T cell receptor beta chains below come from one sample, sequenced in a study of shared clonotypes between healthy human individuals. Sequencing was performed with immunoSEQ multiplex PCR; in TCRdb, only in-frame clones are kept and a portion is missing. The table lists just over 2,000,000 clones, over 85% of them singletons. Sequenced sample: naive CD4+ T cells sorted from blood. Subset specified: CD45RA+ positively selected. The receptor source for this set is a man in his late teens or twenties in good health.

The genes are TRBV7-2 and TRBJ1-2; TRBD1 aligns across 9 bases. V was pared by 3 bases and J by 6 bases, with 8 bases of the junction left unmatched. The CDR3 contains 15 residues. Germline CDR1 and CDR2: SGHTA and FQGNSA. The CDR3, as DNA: TGTGCCAGCAGCTTTAACCCGGGACAGGGACATGGCTACACCTTC. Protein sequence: CASSFNPGQGHGYTF.

CDR3 coding DNA: TGTGCCAGCAGCTCGGGACTAAAAGACCAAGAGACCCAGTACTTC. It is translated as CASSSGLKDQETQYF. This chain uses TRBV11-3 with TRBJ2-5; TRBD2 matches 7 bases. CDR1 SGHNT and CDR2 YENEEA come from the germline V gene. The CDR3 extends over 15 amino acids. V was pared by 4 bases and J by 0 bases, with 5 bases of the junction left unmatched. Combining the CDR3 with reference TRBV11-3 and TRBJ2-5 gives the whole variable domain EAGVVQSPRYKIIEKKQPVAFWCNPISGHNTLYWYLQNLGQGPELLIRYENEEAVDDSQLPKDRFSAERLKGVDSTLKIQPAELGDSAVYLCASSSGLKDQETQYFGPGTRLLVL.

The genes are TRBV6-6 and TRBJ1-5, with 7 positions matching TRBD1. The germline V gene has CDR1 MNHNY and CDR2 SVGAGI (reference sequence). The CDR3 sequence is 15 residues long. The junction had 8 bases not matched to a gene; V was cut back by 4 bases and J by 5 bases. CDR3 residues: CASSSRQGSYQPQHF. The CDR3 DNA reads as TGTGCCAGCAGTTCAAGACAGGGATCCTATCAGCCCCAGCATTTT.